The 18 T cell receptor beta chains given below trace back to one sample, sequenced in a study of CD8+CD57+ T cells in acquired aplastic anemia. Genomic DNA, serving as template, underwent TCR beta VDJ and CDR3 profiling. MiXCR, applied by TCRdb to the reads, yields one record per CDR3 protein. The sample records about 190,000 distinct CDR3 sequences, approximately 52% being singletons. Source material: sorted CD4+, CD8+, or CD8+CD57+ T cells (not recorded which) from PBMCs. The receptors here all came from a human donor in good health, serving as a control.

V is TRBV7-8 and J is TRBJ2-5; 7 nucleotides agree with TRBD1. This CDR3 comprises 13 residues. V lost 5 bases and J lost 5; bases outside the gene matches: 5. Germline lookup yields CDR1 SGHVS and CDR2 FQNEAQ. CDR3 sequence: CASSPGGEETQYF. The CDR3 region has the DNA TGTGCCAGCAGCCCAGGGGGTGAGGAGACCCAGTACTTC.

The chain carries TRBV9 and TRBJ2-5; no reliable D call. Trimming pared 4 bases from V and 4 bases from J, leaving 14 bases between. The germline gives CDR1 SGDLS, CDR2 YYNGEE. The CDR3 loop spans 14 amino acids. The CDR3 bases are TGTGCCAGCAGCTCGCTCGACGAACGAGAGACCCAGTACTTC. This codes for CASSSLDERETQYF. Supplemented by reference TRBV9 and TRBJ2-5, the full variable domain reads DSGVTQTPKHLITATGQRVTLRCSPRSGDLSVYWYQQSLDQGLQFLIQYYNGEERAKGNILERFSAQQFPDLHSELNLSSLELGDSALYFCASSSLDERETQYFGPGTRLLVL.

This clonotype occurred many times. This chain connects TRBV12-3 or TRBV12-4 to TRBJ1-5; D remains ambiguous. V was clipped by 1 base and J by 2 bases, with 9 bases between them. The CDR3 totals 15 residues. The CDR3 protein is CASSLELAGNQPQHF. DNA for the CDR3: TGTGCCAGCAGTTTAGAGTTAGCTGGCAATCAGCCCCAGCATTTT.

About this clonotype: A much larger clone differs from this one at a single base, so this may be a read error. V is TRBV5-5 and J is TRBJ1-4; D not certain. This CDR3 has 13 residues. V lost 4 bases to trimming and J lost 12 bases, with 16 bases between them. The germline CDR1 and CDR2 sequences are SGHKS and YYEKEE (reference sequence). The CDR3 sequence is CASSLTDSGELFF. CDR3 coding DNA: TGTGCCAGCAGCCTTACAGACTCTGGAGAACTGTTTTTT. Full variable domain (remainder filled in from reference TRBV5-5 and TRBJ1-4): DAGVTQSPTHLIKTRGQQVTLRCSPISGHKSVSWYQQVLGQGPQFIFQYYEKEERGRGNFPDRFSARQFPNYSSELNVNALLLGDSALYLCASSLTDSGELFFGSGTQLSVL.

This clonotype was seen only a few times. The chain is built from TRBV7-2 and TRBJ2-7; D is unclear. Trimming stripped 3 bases from V and 1 base from J, with 10 bases between. Germline-derived CDR1 and CDR2 are SGHTA and FQGNSA. This CDR3 has 14 amino acids. The DNA for the CDR3 is TGTGCCAGCAGCTTCGTCCTAGGATCCTACGAGCAGTACTTC. Amino acids: CASSFVLGSYEQYF.

In regard to this clonotype: A much larger clone differs by one base, so this may be a read error. The V call is TRBV5-1, the J call TRBJ2-3; possible D gene TRBD1, 5 bases. Trimming removed 4 bases from V and 0 bases from J, with 15 bases in between. Germline V gene sequence: CDR1 SGHRS, CDR2 YFSETQ. The CDR3 loop spans 16 amino acids. The CDR3 loop reads CASSLSTALSTDTQYF. CDR3 coding DNA: TGCGCCAGCAGCCTCTCGACAGCCTTGAGCACAGATACGCAGTATTTT.

This sequence joins TRBV7-3 and TRBJ1-1; D might be TRBD1 (5 bases). The CDR3 is made up of 17 amino acids. V was pared by 0 bases and J by 0 bases, with 14 bases between. CDR1 and CDR2 (germline): SGHTA, FQGTGA. The CDR3 loop is CASSLTGQGLMNTEAFF. The CDR3 nucleotides are TGTGCCAGCAGCTTAACCGGCCAGGGATTAATGAACACTGAAGCTTTCTTT.

Only a few counts were recorded for this clonotype. At one end the junction does not follow the germline gene, possibly because of a read error. V usage is TRBV7-8 and J usage is TRBJ2-7; possible D gene TRBD2, 7 bases. The CDR3 is made up of 15 amino acids. Per germline, CDR1 SGHVS and CDR2 FQNEAQ. CDR3: CAGSPSGGPLYEQYF. The CDR3 coding sequence is TGTGCCGGCAGCCCCTCCGGGGGGCCTCTCTACGAGCAGTACTTC. The variable domain in full, completed from reference TRBV7-8 and TRBJ2-7, reads GAGVSQSPRYKVAKRGQDVALRCDPISGHVSLFWYQQALGQGPEFLTYFQNEAQLDKSGLPSDRFFAERPEGSVSTLKIQRTQQEDSAVYLCAGSPSGGPLYEQYFGPGTRLTVT.

This clonotype was found a few times. A clone one base away is much larger, so this may be a read error. The chain employs TRBV6-2 or TRBV6-3 and TRBJ1-6; 8 positions agree with TRBD1. The CDR3 contains 15 residues. Per the germline V gene, CDR1 is MNHEY and CDR2 is SVGEGT. Losses at the gene ends were 7 bases for V and 6 bases for J; bases not matched to a gene: 8. CDR3 in amino acids: CASTWAGGPNSPLHF. CDR3 DNA: TGTGCCAGCACCTGGGCAGGGGGCCCTAATTCACCCCTCCACTTT.

At least ten counts were recorded for this clonotype. The V and J genes are TRBV5-1 and TRBJ2-3; TRBD1 aligns across 9 bases. The CDR3 consists of 14 residues. CDR1 and CDR2 (germline): SGHRS, YFSETQ. V shed 4 bases, J shed 5 bases, and the junction held 5 bases outside the gene matches. CDR3 residues: CASSLGQGQDTQYF. The CDR3 DNA follows: TGCGCCAGCAGCCTCGGACAGGGGCAAGATACGCAGTATTTT.

The V call is TRBV15, the J call TRBJ2-7, with 10 nucleotides matching TRBD1. CDR3 size: 14 residues. With 2 bases clipped from V and 4 bases from J, the junction kept 2 bases outside the gene matches. Germline V gene sequence: CDR1 LNHNV, CDR2 YYDKDF (reference sequence). CDR3 loop: CATSRWGQGYEQYF. DNA for the CDR3: TGTGCCACCAGCAGATGGGGACAGGGGTACGAGCAGTACTTC.

This chain joins TRBV10-3 and TRBJ2-3; 9 bases match TRBD1. CDR3 length: 15 amino acids. Germline V gene data show CDR1 as ENHRY and CDR2 as SYGVKD. V shed 10 bases and J 1 base; nucleotides not matched to a gene: 9. The CDR3, as DNA: TGTGCCAGCAGCGGACAGGGGACTGGCACAGATACGCAGTATTTT. Translation gives CASSGQGTGTDTQYF.

Of note for this clonotype: One base away lies a much larger clone, so this may be a sequencing read error. This chain links TRBV5-1 with TRBJ1-1; D call uncertain. The CDR3 is 15 residues long. Germline assignment: CDR1 SGHRS and CDR2 YFSETQ. The CDR3 reads CASSSRLGKNTEALF. The CDR3 DNA reads as TGCGCCAGCAGTTCACGGTTAGGGAAGAACACTGAAGCTCTCTTT.

The chain is built from TRBV7-2 and TRBJ2-7; 8 nucleotides align to TRBD2. V shed 6 bases and J 0 bases; nucleotides not matched to a gene: 7. The germline gives CDR1 SGHTA, CDR2 FQGNSA. This CDR3 is built from 15 residues. In nucleotides, the CDR3 is TGTGCCAGCAGGCGAATAGCGGGGAGCTCCTACGAGCAGTACTTC. Translation gives CASRRIAGSSYEQYF.

This clonotype occurred once. The chain couples TRBV6-2 or TRBV6-3 to TRBJ2-6; TRBD1 matches 8 bases. CDR1 MNHEY and CDR2 SVGEGT come from the germline V gene. Trimming cost V 6 bases and J 1 base; bases outside gene matches: 14. The CDR3 has 19 residues. CDR3 sequence reads: CASRGTSAGGRSGANVLTF. The CDR3, as DNA: TGTGCCAGCAGAGGAACCTCGGCAGGGGGCAGATCTGGGGCCAACGTCCTGACTTTC.

Comments on this clonotype: The junction and the germline gene differ at one end; a read error may be behind it. The chain combines TRBV7-3 with TRBJ2-7; TRBD1 agrees at 7 bases. Germline V gene lookup returns CDR1 SGHTA and CDR2 FQGTGA. CDR3 length: 14 residues. CDR3 protein: CASSYGTAHIEQYF. In DNA, the CDR3 is TGTGCCAGCAGCTACGGGACAGCTCATATAGAGCAGTACTTT.

This clonotype was counted only a few times. V gene TRBV20-1 combines with J gene TRBJ1-2, with D possibly being TRBD1 (6 bases). With 4 bases removed from V and 4 bases from J, the gap between germline ends came to 10 bases. The CDR3 covers 12 residues. Germline V gives CDR1 DFQATT, CDR2 SNEGSKA (reference sequence). The chain's CDR3 is CSAMRGFYGYTF. DNA for the CDR3: TGCAGTGCTATGAGGGGGTTCTATGGCTACACCTTC.

Comment on this clonotype: Germline is not matched at one junction end, which may reflect a read error. The rearrangement uses TRBV9 and TRBJ1-1; D might be TRBD1 (6 bases). Germline lookup yields CDR1 SGDLS and CDR2 YYNGEE. This CDR3 is built from 15 residues. The CDR3 DNA follows: TGTGCCAGCAGCGAGGGCAGGGGAAGGGTCACTGAAGCCTTCTTT. This translates into CASSEGRGRVTEAFF.